This TCR beta chain came from a study of cytomegalovirus exposure and HLA in healthy donors (dated by TCRdb to 2015 to 2018). Some background on the complete study: In an earlier analysis of some 610 of the donors, approximately 260 Gb of sequence data and 90 million to 120 million unique TCR beta sequences from roughly 180 million T cells were reported. An early release covering 550 to 700 HLA-typed donors comprised approximately 300 gigabases of sequencing data and around 85 million unique TCR sequences. Of the roughly 400 genotyped donors, 65% to 90% were placed in the genetic ancestry cluster associated with self-reported Caucasian donors. The study aimed to test whether signatures of past pathogen exposure could be identified by cataloging public T cell receptors. The study used immunosequencing to profile the T cell repertoires of approximately 630 subjects and linked those repertoires to cytomegalovirus serostatus. Besides the first cohort of 550 to 750 subjects, a separate validation cohort made up of roughly 120 different subjects was used. The study combined high-throughput TCR immunosequencing, statistical association of individual TCRs with disease status, and machine learning to predict cytomegalovirus infection status. In a later analysis, previously published TCR beta repertoires from fewer than 750 donors were re-analyzed and high-resolution HLA genotyping was added so that TCR occurrence patterns could be studied. Rather than drawing on any new phenotypic data, the later analysis identified candidate immune exposures from TCR beta sequences and the way those sequences occurred across donors. To decide whether each TCR beta V gene segment behaved as functional or pseudogenic, an earlier analysis of some 580 of the donors relied on high-throughput TCR beta sequencing. Alongside the repertoire data, information on donor age, sex, ethnicity and CMV serostatus was compiled. Genome-wide SNP genotypes for about three fifths of the roughly 670 donors were used in a later genetic analysis, which treated that subset as a discovery cohort. Every repertoire in the discovery cohort had been generated on one and the same sequencing platform. Class I and class II HLA loci were covered by the typing at four-digit resolution. Typing coverage varied by locus: about 629-640 donors for A, B, C, DRB1 and DQB1; approximately 520 for DQA1; about 600 for DPA1; approximately 450 for DPB1. Four or five DR-DQ haplotypes were treated as single units for association and clustering because of strong linkage in the cohort. On average, roughly 200,000 unique TCR beta nucleotide sequences were sequenced per donor among a few hundred genotyped donors of the cohort, with around 19% of those sequences being non-productive. Here is what the overall study found, with its caveats: Correlated functional status among segregating V segments might reflect linkage disequilibrium, but an unknown experimental factor could not be ruled out. In a later analysis, HLA-associated TCR beta chains showed more clonal expansion and lower generation probabilities than non-associated chains that were equally common. Because counts were too low, 15 or so rarely observed V segments, including chromosome 9 orphons, were excluded from the earlier analysis of 587 of the donors. In a later analysis, some 17,000 TCR beta sequences were associated with specific HLA alleles at a false discovery rate of 0.05. Most TCR sequences were seen in very few donors, while some public TCRs were found in many individuals. Sequencing depth was assumed to be roughly uniform across donors in the presence/absence analyses, though that assumption may not hold. A further reported finding was that TCR beta sequences accurately predicted the HLA-A and HLA-B alleles for most subjects in the first cohort. In vitro tests confirmed that three of the cytomegalovirus-associated TCR beta chains recognize cytomegalovirus antigens. The sequencing pipeline was judged likely to have produced a cluster of highly shared sequence variants as a technical artifact. It was suggested by the authors that the approach could potentially be generalized to other disease states and immunological phenotypes. In a later analysis, the rate of TCR association differed among HLA loci, with DRB1 alleles having the most associated TCRs and HLA-C alleles having the fewest. Compared with the approximately 720-donor mean, donors in an Asian-associated ancestry cluster had fewer N-insertions in productive TCRs, according to a later genetic analysis. An earlier analysis of approximately 570 of the donors showed that most TCR beta V segments appeared in productive rearrangements either about 90% or about 30% of the time, which broadly matched IMGT annotations. A later analysis found that most CMV-associated TCR beta chains appeared HLA-restricted, with HLA associations seemingly driven largely by CMV exposure. A later genetic analysis associated a missense DCLRE1C variant with V-gene and J-gene trimming of TCR beta chains, and an independent cohort replicated the association. Because some donors lacked HLA typing at each locus, the association tests relied only on the typed subset. In this cohort, only TCR beta chains were sequenced, and detectable features were limited by the absence of alpha or paired-chain data. A later analysis reported that several top co-occurrence clusters appeared linked to parvovirus B19, influenza, CMV and Epstein-Barr virus. The study listed 150 to 200 TCR beta chains as associated with cytomegalovirus. For the cohort, immune exposure information was limited to CMV serostatus. The 87-base-pair reads could not distinguish some IMGT-functional V segments, including TRBV6-2 and TRBV6-3, so those segments were excluded. Cytomegalovirus status was reported to be diagnosed by the classifier with high specificity and sensitivity in both the original and validation cohorts. Assigning TCR associations to individual alleles was difficult when HLA alleles, especially DR and DQ, strongly co-occurred.

The CDR3 sequence holds 16 residues, the cysteine and phenylalanine included. Here the CDR3 DNA is all that survives: 48 bases in frame from base 1. The V and J ends are trimmed by 0 bases and 0 bases, leaving 11 bases between them. From a lookup of the germline V gene, CDR1 and CDR2 are SGDLS and YYNGEE. With respect to this clone: What antigen it recognizes has not been identified. No quality values exist for individual bases; no much larger clone is one base distant.

Receptor libraries were prepared by the immunoSEQ multiplex PCR assay. A mixture of 60 forward primers for TCR Vbeta segments and 13 reverse primers for TCR Jbeta segments was used in the multiplex PCR. The CDR3 region of rearranged TCR beta genes was amplified from genomic DNA with a multiplex PCR assay. The amplified TCR beta libraries were sequenced on the Illumina HiSeq System as 87-base-pair reads. As for the authors' bioinformatics: Across the 640 or so repertoires, a later analysis counted some 80 million unique TCR beta chains, roughly 11 million of which were shared by at least two donors. A nearest-neighbor algorithm error-corrected the raw reads and collapsed the reads into unique sequences, merging closely related sequences to remove PCR and sequencing errors. CDR3 sequences were aligned to IMGT reference sequences to assign V, D and J gene segments. For a sequence to be retained, at least a six-nucleotide match to both a V gene segment and a J gene segment was required. Rearrangements were called productive when the CDR3 lacked stop codons and stayed in frame with V and J; all others were non-productive. Following IMGT convention, CDR3 was defined as the stretch from the second conserved V-encoded cysteine up to the conserved J-encoded phenylalanine. In an earlier analysis of roughly 610 of the donors, sequences lacking an unambiguous match to a single V gene segment were excluded. In an earlier analysis of about 590 of the donors, a V segment was called functional when productive rearrangements were above 56.7%, and segregating when the standard deviation between donors exceeded 5%. To diagnose cytomegalovirus status from the catalog of TCR beta chain sequences, a statistical classification framework was built. V and J gene assignment, in a later analysis, came from comparing TCR nucleotide sequences with IMGT/GENE-DB human TR gene sequences. The TCRdist pipeline was used in a later analysis to assign CDR3 sequences and most-parsimonious VDJ recombination scenarios. In a later analysis, each TCR beta chain was defined by its CDR3 amino acid sequence together with its V-gene family, and reads lacking a unique V-gene family were excluded. A later analysis removed 500 to 600 highly shared, low-generation-probability nucleotide sequences to deal with suspected cross-contamination and a sequencing artifact. In a later analysis, a clonal expansion index for each public chain was calculated from normalized within-repertoire ranks of inferred template counts. In a later analysis, generation probabilities were computed with a VDJ recombination model fitted to out-of-frame rearrangements, and the resulting probabilities were checked against IGoR. A later analysis scored TCR-TCR, TCR-HLA and TCR-CMV co-occurrence with hypergeometric tests, applying a repertoire-size bias correction to TCR pairs. To estimate false discovery rates, a later analysis permuted the HLA or CMV assignments 20 times. A later analysis grouped co-occurring TCRs with DBSCAN, adding TCRdist sequence similarity when clustering within HLA-allele-positive subsets. Repertoires with fewer than 30,000 or more than 120,000 public chains, plus five repertoires with anomalous nucleotide sharing, were excluded from co-occurrence clustering. TCRdb re-hosts the immuneACCESS table, in-frame sequences only. Its copies lack some clones; in the studies checked, an unresolved V gene accounts for under half of them, and the cause for the rest is not known. The DNA was the basis for D and trimming; V, J and clone size are from that table. The sample contains fewer than 180,000 clones, roughly 83% of them found a single time. The ten largest clones add up to 3.5% to 4.5% of the sample.

The cohort comprised some 680 healthy bone marrow donors. Cohort members were all nominally healthy when sampled, although unrecorded immune exposures were likely present. Of the 666 cohort members, about 280 had positive CMV serostatus and 352 had negative CMV serostatus, and CMV serostatus was not recorded for the donor. A peripheral blood sample was collected from each donor, and TCR beta sequencing was performed on peripheral blood mononuclear cells. Genomic DNA was extracted from the blood cell samples with the Qiagen DNeasy Blood Extraction Kit. The chain joins TRBV9 to TRBJ2-3, with a weak D call of TRBD2 (5 bases match). Sequenced sample: PBMCs. The receptor comes from a human donor in good health. CDR3 protein: CASSVDAGFSTDTQYF. The sequence in DNA is TGTGCCAGCAGCGTAGACGCGGGCTTTAGCACAGATACGCAGTATTTT.